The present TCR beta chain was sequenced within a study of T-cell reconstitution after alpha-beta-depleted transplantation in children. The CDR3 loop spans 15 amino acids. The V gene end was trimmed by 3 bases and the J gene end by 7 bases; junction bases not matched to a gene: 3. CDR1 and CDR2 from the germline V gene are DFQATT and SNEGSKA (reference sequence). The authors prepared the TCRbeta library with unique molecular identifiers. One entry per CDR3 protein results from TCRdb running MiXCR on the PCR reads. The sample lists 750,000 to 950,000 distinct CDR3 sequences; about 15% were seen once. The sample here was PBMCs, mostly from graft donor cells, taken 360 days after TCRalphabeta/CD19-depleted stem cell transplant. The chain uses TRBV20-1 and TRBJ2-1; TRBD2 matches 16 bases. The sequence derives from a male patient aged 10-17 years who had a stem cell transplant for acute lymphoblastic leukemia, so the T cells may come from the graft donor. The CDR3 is CSASGTSGRGNEQFF. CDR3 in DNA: TGCAGTGCTAGTGGGACTAGCGGGAGGGGGAATGAGCAGTTCTTC.